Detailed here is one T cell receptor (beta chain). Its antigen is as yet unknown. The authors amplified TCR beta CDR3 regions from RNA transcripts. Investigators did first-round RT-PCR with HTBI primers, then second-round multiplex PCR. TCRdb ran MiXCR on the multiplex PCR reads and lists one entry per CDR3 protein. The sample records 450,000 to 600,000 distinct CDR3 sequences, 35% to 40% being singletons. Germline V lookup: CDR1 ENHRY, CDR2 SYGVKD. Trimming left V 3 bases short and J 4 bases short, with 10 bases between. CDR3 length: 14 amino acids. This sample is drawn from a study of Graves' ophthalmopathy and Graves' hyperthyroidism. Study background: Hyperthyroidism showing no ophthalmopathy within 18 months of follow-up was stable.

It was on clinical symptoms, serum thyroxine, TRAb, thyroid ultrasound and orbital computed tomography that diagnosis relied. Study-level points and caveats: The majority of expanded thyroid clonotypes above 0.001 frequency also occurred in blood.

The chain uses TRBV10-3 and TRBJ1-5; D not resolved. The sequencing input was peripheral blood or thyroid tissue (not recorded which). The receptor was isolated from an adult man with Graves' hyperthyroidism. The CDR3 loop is CAISEFTTNQPQHF. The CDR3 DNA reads TGTGCCATCAGTGAATTTACCACAAATCAGCCCCAGCATTTT.